What follows describes a single TCR beta chain. Its antigen is not yet known. The sample holds no much larger clone one base away, and base qualities are not on file. This sample was taken from a study of blood T cell repertoires in COVID-19 (dated by TCRdb to 2020 to 2021). At the level of the whole study: Samples from collaborators originated in the United States, Italy and Spain and spanned both the acute and convalescent phases of COVID-19. The repertoires were made available in a free public database intended to serve as a resource for research on the immune response to SARS-CoV-2. HLA class I and class II types, where available, came from metadata supplied by the sample provider rather than from assay-based typing. Nearly every sample came with metadata listing a de-identified subject ID, COVID-19 status, age in years and sex. Deeply sampled blood TCRbeta repertoires from subjects exposed to, actively infected with, or recovered from COVID-19 were included in the dataset. The material from the prospective study consisted of cDNA or gDNA derived from T cells, B-cell-depleted T cells, or PBMCs. The samples were drawn from the first 160 participants of the ongoing ImmuneRACE study and from 950 to 1,500 subjects provided by 6 global collaborators.

Broader findings and caveats from the paper: How much clinical and demographic metadata was included differed by source and by participant, and the metadata was provided uncurated.

The germline V gene (reference sequence) yields LNHNV for CDR1 and YYDKDF for CDR2. Trimming removed 0 bases from V and 4 bases from J; the gene matches leave 17 bases unexplained. The CDR3, cysteine through phenylalanine, is 21 amino acids long. Only the CDR3 part of the read is kept: 63 bases, read in frame from the first base. Collaborating institutions collected whole blood in K2EDTA tubes following their own protocols. For TCRbeta analysis, collaborators shipped samples in one of three forms: frozen whole blood, isolated PBMCs, or DNA extracted from either of those sample types. TCRbeta CDR3 regions were amplified from genomic DNA using the immunoSEQ Assay, a bias-controlled multiplex PCR. On the authors' methods: The number of nucleated cells in each sample was estimated from the amplification of reference gene primers within the assay. To quantify the absolute abundance of each unique TCRbeta CDR3 rearrangement, sequence reads were collapsed and filtered. For each sample, productive Simpson clonality was calculated as the square root of Simpson's diversity index over productive rearrangements. This is the immuneACCESS table as TCRdb keeps it, with only in-frame sequences that have V and J called. A part of the clones is gone; compared with another copy, unresolved V genes explain less than half, and the rest is unexplained. V, J and clone size are taken as reported in that table, and D and trimming were inferred from the DNA itself. The sample table shows over 120,000 clones, and roughly 88% are seen once. The ten most abundant clones make up roughly a tenth of the sample.

The chain joins TRBV15 to TRBJ2-3, with TRBD1 matching 12 junction bases. The sequenced sample consisted of peripheral blood. The clonotype comes from a man in his sixties with active or convalescent COVID-19. The CDR3 region: CATSRDLSDSMGQGAADTQYF. The DNA sequence follows: TGTGCCACCAGCAGAGATCTCTCTGACTCAATGGGACAGGGGGCCGCAGATACGCAGTATTTT. This CDR3, with the reference TRBV15 and TRBJ2-3 proteins standing in past its ends, gives the full variable domain DAMVIQNPRYQVTQFGKPVTLSCSQTLNHNVMYWYQQKSSQAPKLLFHYYDKDFNNEADTPDNFQSRRPNTSFCFLDIRSPGLGDTAMYLCATSRDLSDSMGQGAADTQYFGPGTRLTVL.